This TCR beta chain was recovered during a study of spatial heterogeneity in lung cancer. Germline lookup yields CDR1 SGHVS and CDR2 FQNEAQ. The CDR3 is made up of 13 amino acids. Trimming took off 7 bases at V and 5 bases at J, with 14 bases between the two ends. TCRdb reprocessed the 5' RACE reads via MiXCR and lists one record per CDR3 protein. The repertoire holds around 74,000 distinct CDR3 sequences, 13% seen once, with 6.5% to 7.5% in the top ten. Time point reported: sample taken at primary tumor resection. Sequencing was performed on whole RNA extracted from tumor and nontumor lung tissue, or from frozen PBMC, and the material was left unsorted. This clonotype was seen at least ten times.

The receptor comes from a male donor with early-stage non-small cell lung cancer. The sample consisted of PBMCs, taken at surgery. The chain joins TRBV7-8 to TRBJ1-1; D is ambiguous. The CDR3 region is CASIAPLGTEAFF. For the CDR3, the DNA is TGTGCCAGCATCGCCCCGCTGGGAACTGAAGCTTTCTTT.